The T cell receptor beta chain described here comes from a study of T cells in Graves' hyperthyroidism and ophthalmopathy. This CDR3 is 18 amino acids long. V was cut by 0 bases and J by 1 base, with 16 bases left in between. The germline V gene has CDR1 MNHNS and CDR2 SASEGT. It was RNA transcripts that yielded the amplified TCR beta CDR3 regions. An initial round of RT-PCR targeting the TCR CDR3 relied on the HTBI primer set. MiXCR, applied by TCRdb to the multiplex PCR reads, yields one record per CDR3 protein. The sample lists about 520,000 distinct CDR3 sequences, about 24% seen once, with about 10% in the top ten. This clonotype was picked up many times.

J is TRBJ1-5 and V is TRBV6-1; D unresolved. The source of this sequence is a woman aged 25 to 45 with Graves' ophthalmopathy. Sequencing was carried out using blood. The CDR3 reads CASSEARTWEMSNQPQHF. The CDR3 nucleotides are TGTGCCAGCAGTGAAGCGCGGACCTGGGAGATGAGCAATCAGCCCCAGCATTTT.